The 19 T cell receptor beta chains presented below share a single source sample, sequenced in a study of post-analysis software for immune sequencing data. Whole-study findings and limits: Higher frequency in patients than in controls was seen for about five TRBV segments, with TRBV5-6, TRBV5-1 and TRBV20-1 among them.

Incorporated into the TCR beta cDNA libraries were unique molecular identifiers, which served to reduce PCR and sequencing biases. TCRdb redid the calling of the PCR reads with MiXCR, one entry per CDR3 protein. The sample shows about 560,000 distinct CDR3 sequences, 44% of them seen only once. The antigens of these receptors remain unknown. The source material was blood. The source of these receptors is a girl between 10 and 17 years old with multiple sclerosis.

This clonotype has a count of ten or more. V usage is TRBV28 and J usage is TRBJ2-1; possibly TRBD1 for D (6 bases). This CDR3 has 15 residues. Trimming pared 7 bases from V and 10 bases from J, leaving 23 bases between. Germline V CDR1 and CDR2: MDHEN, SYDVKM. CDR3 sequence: CASITGQGRVGEQFF. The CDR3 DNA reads TGTGCCAGCATTACGGGGCAGGGGAGAGTTGGGGAGCAGTTCTTC.

CDR3: CSAEGGDRTEAFF. The CDR3 DNA reads as TGCAGCGCCGAGGGGGGGGACCGTACTGAAGCTTTCTTT. This chain uses TRBV29-1 with TRBJ1-1; TRBD1 might be the D (6 bases). The germline V gene encodes CDR1 SQVTM and CDR2 ANQGSEA. Deletions cut 7 bases from V and 5 bases from J, with 17 bases between. The CDR3 has 13 residues.

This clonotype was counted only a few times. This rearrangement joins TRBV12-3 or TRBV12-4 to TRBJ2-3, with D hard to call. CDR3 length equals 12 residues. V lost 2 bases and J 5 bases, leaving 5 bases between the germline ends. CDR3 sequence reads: CASSLQVDTQYF. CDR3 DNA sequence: TGTGCCAGCAGTTTACAAGTAGATACGCAGTATTTT.

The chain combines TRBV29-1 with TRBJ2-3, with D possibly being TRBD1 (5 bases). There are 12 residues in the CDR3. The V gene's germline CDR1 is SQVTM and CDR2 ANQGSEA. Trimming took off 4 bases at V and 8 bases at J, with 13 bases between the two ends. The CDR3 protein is CSVAPQVPTQYF. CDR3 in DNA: TGCAGCGTTGCCCCACAGGTCCCTACGCAGTATTTT.

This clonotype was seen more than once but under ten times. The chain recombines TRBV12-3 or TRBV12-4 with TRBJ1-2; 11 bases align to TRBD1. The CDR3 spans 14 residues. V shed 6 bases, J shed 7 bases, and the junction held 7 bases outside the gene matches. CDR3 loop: CASSARTGGLGYTF. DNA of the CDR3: TGTGCCAGCAGCGCTCGGACAGGGGGCCTTGGCTACACCTTC.

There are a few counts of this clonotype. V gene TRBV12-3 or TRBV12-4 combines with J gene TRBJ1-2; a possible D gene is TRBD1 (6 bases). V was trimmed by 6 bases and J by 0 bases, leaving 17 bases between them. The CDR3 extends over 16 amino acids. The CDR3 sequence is CASSLGRGSPNYGYTF. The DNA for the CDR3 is TGTGCCAGCAGCCTCGGCAGGGGTTCACCTAACTATGGCTACACCTTC.

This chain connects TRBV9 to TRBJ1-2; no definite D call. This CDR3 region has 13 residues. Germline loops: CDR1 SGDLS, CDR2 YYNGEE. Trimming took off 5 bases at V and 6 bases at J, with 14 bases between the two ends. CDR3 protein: CASRDRSRDGYTF. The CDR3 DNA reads TGTGCCAGCAGGGATAGATCTAGGGATGGCTACACCTTC.

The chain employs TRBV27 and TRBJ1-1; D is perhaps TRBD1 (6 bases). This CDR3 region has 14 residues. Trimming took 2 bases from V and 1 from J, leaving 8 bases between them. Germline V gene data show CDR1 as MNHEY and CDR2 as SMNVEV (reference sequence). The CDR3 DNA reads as TGTGCCAGCAGTTTACAGACAGGGAACACTGAAGCTTTCTTT. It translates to CASSLQTGNTEAFF.

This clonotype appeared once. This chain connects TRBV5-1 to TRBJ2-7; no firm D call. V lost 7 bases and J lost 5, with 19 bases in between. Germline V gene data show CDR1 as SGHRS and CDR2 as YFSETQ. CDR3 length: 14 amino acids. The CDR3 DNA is TGCGCCAGCTACTCCGGCAAGCCTGTGGACGAGCAGTACTTC. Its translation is CASYSGKPVDEQYF.

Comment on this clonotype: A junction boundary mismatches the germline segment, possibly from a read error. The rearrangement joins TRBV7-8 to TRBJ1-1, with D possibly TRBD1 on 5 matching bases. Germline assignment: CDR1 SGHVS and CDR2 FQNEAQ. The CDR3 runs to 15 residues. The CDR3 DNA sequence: TGTGCCGGCAGCTTGGGACGCGGACGGAGGGCTGAAGCTTTCTTT. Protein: CAGSLGRGRRAEAFF.

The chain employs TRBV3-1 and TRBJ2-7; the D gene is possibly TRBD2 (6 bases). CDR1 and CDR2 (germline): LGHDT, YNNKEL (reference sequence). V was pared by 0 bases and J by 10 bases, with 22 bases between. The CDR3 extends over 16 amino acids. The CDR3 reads CASSQDRGSGGGTQYF. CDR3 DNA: TGTGCCAGCAGCCAAGATCGAGGTAGCGGTGGGGGAACCCAGTACTTC.

CDR3: CASTGQGLSGYTF. In DNA form, the CDR3 reads TGTGCCAGCACAGGACAGGGTCTGAGTGGCTACACCTTC. The rearrangement joins TRBV5-6 to TRBJ1-2; 8 nucleotides agree with TRBD1. The CDR3 loop spans 13 amino acids. Germline V gene data show CDR1 as SGHDT and CDR2 as YYEEEE. Trimming took 6 bases from V and 7 from J; bases not matched to a gene: 8.

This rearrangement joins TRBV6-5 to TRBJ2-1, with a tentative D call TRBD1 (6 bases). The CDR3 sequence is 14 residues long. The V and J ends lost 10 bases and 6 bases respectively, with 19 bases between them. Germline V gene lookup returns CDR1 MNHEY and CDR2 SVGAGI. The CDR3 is CATERGGRINEQFF. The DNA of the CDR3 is TGTGCCACCGAGAGAGGGGGTAGAATCAATGAGCAGTTCTTC.

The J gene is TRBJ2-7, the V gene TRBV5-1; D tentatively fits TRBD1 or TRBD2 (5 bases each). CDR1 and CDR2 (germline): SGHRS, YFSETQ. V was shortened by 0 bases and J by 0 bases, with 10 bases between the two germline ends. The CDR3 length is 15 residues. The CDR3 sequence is CASSLVGTNSYEQYF. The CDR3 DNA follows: TGCGCCAGCAGCTTGGTCGGGACGAACTCCTACGAGCAGTACTTC. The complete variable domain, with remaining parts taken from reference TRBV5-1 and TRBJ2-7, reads KAGVTQTPRYLIKTRGQQVTLSCSPISGHRSVSWYQQTPGQGLQFLFEYFSETQRNKGNFPGRFSGRQFSNSRSEMNVSTLELGDSALYLCASSLVGTNSYEQYFGPGTRLTVT.

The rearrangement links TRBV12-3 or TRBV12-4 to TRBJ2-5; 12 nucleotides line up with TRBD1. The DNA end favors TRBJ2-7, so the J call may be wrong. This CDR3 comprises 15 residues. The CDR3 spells CASSSGTGGWDEQYF. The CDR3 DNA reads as TGTGCCAGCAGTTCGGGGACAGGGGGCTGGGACGAGCAGTACTTC.

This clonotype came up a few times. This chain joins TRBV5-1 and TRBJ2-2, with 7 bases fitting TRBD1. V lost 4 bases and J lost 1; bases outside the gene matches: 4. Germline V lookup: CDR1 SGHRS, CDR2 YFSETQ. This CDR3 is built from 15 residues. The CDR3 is CASSPHRGNTGELFF. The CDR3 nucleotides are TGCGCCAGCAGCCCCCACAGGGGGAACACCGGGGAGCTGTTTTTT.

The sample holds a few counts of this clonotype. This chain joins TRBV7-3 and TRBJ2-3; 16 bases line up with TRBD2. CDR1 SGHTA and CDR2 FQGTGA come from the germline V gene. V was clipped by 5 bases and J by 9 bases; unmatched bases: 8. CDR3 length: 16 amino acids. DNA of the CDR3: TGTGCCAGCAGCCGATCCGGGACTAGCGGGGGGGCCACGCAGTATTTT. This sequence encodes CASSRSGTSGGATQYF.

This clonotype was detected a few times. CDR3 nucleotides: TGCAGTGCAAGACAGGTTGGCAAGGAGGGCTACACCTTC. Its translation is CSARQVGKEGYTF. V gene TRBV20-1 combines with J gene TRBJ1-2, with D tentatively TRBD1 (6 bases). This CDR3 is 13 amino acids long. Per germline, CDR1 DFQATT and CDR2 SNEGSKA (reference sequence). Trimming left V 6 bases short and J 8 bases short, with 19 bases between.

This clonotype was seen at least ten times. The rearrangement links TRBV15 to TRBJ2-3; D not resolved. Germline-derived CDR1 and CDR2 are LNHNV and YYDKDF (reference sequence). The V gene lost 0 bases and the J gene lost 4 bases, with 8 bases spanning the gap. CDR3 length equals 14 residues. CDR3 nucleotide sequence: TGTGCCACCAGCAGAGATGGTTCAGCAGATACGCAGTATTTT. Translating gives CATSRDGSADTQYF.